This entry lists 7 T cell receptor beta chains sequenced from one sample in a study of T cells in Graves' hyperthyroidism and ophthalmopathy. RNA transcripts were the template for amplifying TCR beta CDR3 regions. The HTBI primer set drove a first-round RT-PCR of the TCR CDR3. TCRdb independently ran MiXCR on the multiplex PCR reads; one entry per CDR3 protein. The repertoire includes approximately 600,000 distinct CDR3 sequences, around 21% of them detected once, and approximately 30% sits in the top ten. The sequenced sample consisted of blood. The receptors were sampled from a man younger than 45 with Graves' ophthalmopathy.

As DNA, the CDR3 is TGTGCCAGCCACGGGGGGGCTAACTATGGCTACACCTTC. Its translation: CASHGGANYGYTF. This chain uses TRBV6-1 with TRBJ1-2; possible D gene TRBD1, 5 bases. V lost 8 bases and J 0 bases, leaving 10 bases between the germline ends. This CDR3 is built from 13 residues. The V gene's germline CDR1 is MNHNS and CDR2 SASEGT.

This chain links TRBV27 with TRBJ1-5; the match to TRBD1 covers 7 bases. J was trimmed by 4 bases and V by 10 bases; bases with no gene match: 22. Germline V gives CDR1 MNHEY, CDR2 SMNVEV (reference sequence). The CDR3 sequence is 18 residues long. DNA for the CDR3: TGTGCCACTCGGGACGACAGGGTCATCGAAGGAGAGAATCAGCCCCAGCATTTT. It yields the protein CATRDDRVIEGENQPQHF.

The chain has TRBV9 and TRBJ1-5, with 7 bases aligning to TRBD1. The trim removed 1 base at V and 1 base at J, leaving 2 bases unmatched. Per the germline V gene, CDR1 is SGDLS and CDR2 is YYNGEE. The CDR3 spans 15 residues. CDR3 loop: CASSVTGESNQPQHF. The CDR3 bases are TGTGCCAGCAGCGTAACAGGGGAGAGCAATCAGCCCCAGCATTTT.

The table lists this clonotype with many counts. The V call is TRBV28, the J call TRBJ2-7; 8 nucleotides line up with TRBD2. Germline lookup yields CDR1 MDHEN and CDR2 SYDVKM. The CDR3 extends over 14 amino acids. The V segment lost 6 bases and the J segment 4 bases; nucleotides outside the gene matches: 8. CDR3 in DNA: TGTGCCAGCAGCCAAGCGGGAGAAAGTTACGAGCAGTACTTC. Translating gives CASSQAGESYEQYF.

The genes are TRBV7-6 and TRBJ2-3; no clear D gene. CDR3 size: 14 residues. V dropped 2 bases and J dropped 4 bases, with 10 bases sitting between them. Germline V gives CDR1 SGHVS, CDR2 FNYEAQ. CDR3 in amino acids: CASSLFRNPDTQYF. The CDR3 DNA is TGTGCCAGCAGCTTATTCCGTAACCCAGATACGCAGTATTTT.

This clonotype was detected ten times or more. The V call is TRBV2, the J call TRBJ2-7; the D gene is possibly TRBD2 (6 bases). Trimming removed 2 bases from V and 2 bases from J, with 10 bases in between. This CDR3 has 14 amino acids. In germline, CDR1 is SNHLY, CDR2 FYNNEI. This CDR3 is CASSETAGTYEQYF. The CDR3 DNA is TGTGCCAGCAGTGAAACCGCGGGAACCTACGAGCAGTACTTC. Supplemented by reference TRBV2 and TRBJ2-7, the full variable domain reads EPEVTQTPSHQVTQMGQEVILRCVPISNHLYFYWYRQILGQKVEFLVSFYNNEISEKSEIFDDQFSVERPDGSNFTLKIRSTKLEDSAMYFCASSETAGTYEQYFGPGTRLTVT.

J is TRBJ1-2 and V is TRBV9; 7 nucleotides align to TRBD1. Losses at the gene ends were 0 bases for V and 2 bases for J; bases not matched to a gene: 7. The V gene's germline CDR1 is SGDLS and CDR2 YYNGEE. The CDR3 runs to 16 residues. CDR3 DNA sequence: TGTGCCAGCAGCGTAGGCAGGGGGATGAACAACTATGGCTACACCTTC. Encoded protein: CASSVGRGMNNYGYTF.